The 4 T cell receptor beta chains listed next were all sequenced from one sample in a study of CD8 T cells in Susac syndrome. With random hexamers, reverse transcription was performed on about 0.5 to 1 ug of RNA. Using its own MiXCR run on the immunoSEQ multiplex PCR reads, TCRdb lists one record per CDR3 protein. The sample contains about 180,000 distinct CDR3 sequences, 90% to 97% of which appear only once. The sequencing input was CD4+ T cells from PBMCs. Receptors originate from a human donor with multiple sclerosis.

The V and J genes are TRBV24-1 and TRBJ2-3; no definite D call. Trimming removed 8 bases at V and 1 base at J, with 6 bases between. Germline V CDR1 and CDR2: KGHDR, SFDVKD. The CDR3 has 12 residues. The CDR3 reads CATKDRTDTQYF. The CDR3 DNA sequence: TGTGCCACCAAAGACCGCACAGATACGCAGTATTTT.

The V and J genes are TRBV2 and TRBJ1-1; D might be TRBD1 (6 bases). The CDR3 contains 17 residues. V was trimmed by 6 bases and J by 2 bases, leaving 22 bases between them. CDR1 SNHLY and CDR2 FYNNEI come from the germline V gene. This CDR3 is CASRTGGDLTLNTEAFF. CDR3 DNA: TGTGCCAGCAGGACAGGAGGGGACCTCACCTTAAACACTGAAGCTTTCTTT.

This chain uses TRBV12-3 or TRBV12-4 with TRBJ1-2; 7 bases map to TRBD1. The CDR3 runs 17 residues. V gave up 2 bases and J gave up 2 bases; unmatched junction bases: 11. The DNA of the CDR3 is TGTGCCAGCAGTTTATTCATCTCGGAGGGGGCGAACTATGGCTACACCTTC. Translated, it gives CASSLFISEGANYGYTF.

The rearrangement links TRBV29-1 to TRBJ2-2; TRBD1 agrees at 10 bases. This CDR3 is built from 15 residues. The ends lost 7 bases at V and 4 bases at J; junction bases unmatched: 9. Per the germline V gene, CDR1 is SQVTM and CDR2 is ANQGSEA. The CDR3 reads CSALGDRGRTGELFF. Written as DNA, the CDR3 is TGCAGCGCCCTGGGGGACAGGGGTCGCACCGGGGAGCTGTTTTTT.